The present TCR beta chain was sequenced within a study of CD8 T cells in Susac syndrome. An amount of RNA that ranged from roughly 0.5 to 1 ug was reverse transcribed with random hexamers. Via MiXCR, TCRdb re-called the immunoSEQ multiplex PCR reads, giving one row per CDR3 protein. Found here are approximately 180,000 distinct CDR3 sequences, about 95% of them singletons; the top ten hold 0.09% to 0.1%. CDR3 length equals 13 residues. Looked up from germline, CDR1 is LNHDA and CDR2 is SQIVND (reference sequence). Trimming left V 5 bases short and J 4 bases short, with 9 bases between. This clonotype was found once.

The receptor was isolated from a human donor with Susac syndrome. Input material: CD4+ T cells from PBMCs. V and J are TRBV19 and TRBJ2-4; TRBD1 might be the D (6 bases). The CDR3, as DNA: TGTGCCAGTAGTCCCGGACAGAAAAACATTCAGTACTTC. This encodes CASSPGQKNIQYF.